This T cell receptor beta chain was recovered during a study of spatial heterogeneity in lung cancer. Study conclusions and caveats: Tracking of tumor mutation counts was seen in expanded intratumoral alpha and beta TCR counts.

As for time point: sample taken at primary tumor resection. CDR1 is DFQATT and CDR2 is SNEGSKA in the germline V gene (reference sequence). Trimming took off 0 bases at V and 2 bases at J, with 16 bases between the two ends. The CDR3 consists of 16 residues. TCRdb used MiXCR to reprocess the 5' RACE reads, holding one entry per CDR3 protein. The repertoire holds about 27,000 distinct CDR3 sequences, with more than 5.5% as singletons. In this sample, this clonotype turned up many times. Antigen unknown. The rearrangement joins TRBV20-1 to TRBJ2-5, with a possible D match to TRBD2 (5 bases). This receptor was taken from a male donor with early-stage non-small cell lung cancer. The input for sequencing was lung tumor tissue, taken at surgery. CDR3 residues: CSARDREPLGQETQYF. The CDR3 DNA reads TGCAGTGCTAGAGATCGGGAACCCTTGGGGCAAGAGACCCAGTACTTC.